This T cell receptor (beta chain) was sequenced during a study of T-cell memory formation after mild COVID-19. CDR3 length: 15 residues. Germline V CDR1 and CDR2: SGHDT, YYEEEE. Trimming removed 0 bases at V and 4 bases at J, with 13 bases between. In TCRdb, the 5' RACE reads were re-called with MiXCR into one record per CDR3 protein. The data hold fewer than 250,000 distinct CDR3 sequences, with 10% observed a single time. The rearrangement joins TRBV5-6 to TRBJ1-2; D uncertain. The origin of this receptor is a man aged 18-30 years who had mild COVID-19 (a few samples of this study predate the infection). Cell type and time point are not known. The sequenced sample consisted of PBMCs or a T cell subset sorted from them (not recorded which). CDR3: CASSLAGGSVYGYTF. The CDR3 bases are TGTGCCAGCAGCTTGGCTGGCGGTTCCGTCTATGGCTACACCTTC.